The following is a TCR beta chain sequence with its context. This sample was taken from a study of T cell changes during pregnancy in multiple sclerosis. The V end was cut by 6 bases, the J end by 1 base, with 13 bases between. Germline lookup yields CDR1 MNHEY and CDR2 SVGAGI. The CDR3 runs to 15 residues. Data came from immunoSEQ multiplex PCR; TCRdb stores just in-frame clones and leaves some out. The sample holds some 68,000 clones; 92% are singletons and the top ten take about 1.4%. The genes are TRBV6-5 and TRBJ1-5, with D possibly being TRBD1 (6 bases). The source was peripheral blood, collected in the second trimester of pregnancy. This receptor was identified in a female donor in good health, enrolled as a control in a pregnancy study. This CDR3 is CASSPGQFSNQPQHF. CDR3 bases: TGTGCCAGCAGCCCAGGACAGTTCAGCAATCAGCCCCAGCATTTT.